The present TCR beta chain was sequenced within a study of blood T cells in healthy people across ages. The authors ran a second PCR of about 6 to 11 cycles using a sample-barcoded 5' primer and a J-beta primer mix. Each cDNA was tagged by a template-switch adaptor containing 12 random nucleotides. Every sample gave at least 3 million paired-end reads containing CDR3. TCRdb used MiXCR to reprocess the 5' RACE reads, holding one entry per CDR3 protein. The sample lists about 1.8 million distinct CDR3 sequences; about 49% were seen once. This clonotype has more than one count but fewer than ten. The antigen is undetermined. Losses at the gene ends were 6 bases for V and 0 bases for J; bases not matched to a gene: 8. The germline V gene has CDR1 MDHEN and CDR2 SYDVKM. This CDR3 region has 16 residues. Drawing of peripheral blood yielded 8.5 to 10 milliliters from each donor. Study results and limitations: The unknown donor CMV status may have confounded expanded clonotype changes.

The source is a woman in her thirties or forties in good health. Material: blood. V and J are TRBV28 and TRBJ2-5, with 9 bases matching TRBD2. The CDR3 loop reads CASSTGLARYQETQYF. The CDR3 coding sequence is TGTGCCAGCAGCACGGGACTAGCCAGGTACCAAGAGACCCAGTACTTC. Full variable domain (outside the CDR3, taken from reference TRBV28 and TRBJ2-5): DVKVTQSSRYLVKRTGEKVFLECVQDMDHENMFWYRQDPGLGLRLIYFSYDVKMKEKGDIPEGYSVSREKKERFSLILESASTNQTSMYLCASSTGLARYQETQYFGPGTRLLVL.